This T cell receptor (beta chain) was retrieved from a study of control samples from healthy donors and cancer patients. Assay used: immunoSEQ multiplex PCR; TCRdb lists only in-frame clones, some missing. Here the sample spans just over 150,000 clones, roughly 93% being singletons. Trimming at V came to 6 bases and at J to 3 bases, leaving 7 bases not matched to a gene. The CDR3 length is 15 residues. Germline CDR1 reads MNHEY; CDR2 reads SVGAGI. V usage is TRBV6-5 and J usage is TRBJ2-3, with 9 bases identical to TRBD2. This clonotype was obtained from a man between 50 and 59 years old in good health. The sequenced sample was blood. The CDR3 loop reads CASRRSGSFTDTQYF. As DNA, the CDR3 is TGTGCCAGCAGACGTAGCGGGAGTTTTACAGATACGCAGTATTTT.